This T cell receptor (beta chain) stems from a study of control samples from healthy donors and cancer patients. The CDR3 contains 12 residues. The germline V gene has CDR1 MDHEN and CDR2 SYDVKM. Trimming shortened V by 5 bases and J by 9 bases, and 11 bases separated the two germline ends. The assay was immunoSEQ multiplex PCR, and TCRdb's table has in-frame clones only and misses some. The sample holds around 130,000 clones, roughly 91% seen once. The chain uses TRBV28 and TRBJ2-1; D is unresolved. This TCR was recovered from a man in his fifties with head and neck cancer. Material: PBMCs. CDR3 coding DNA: TGTGCCAGCAGTCCCAGGATTTCTGAGCAGTTCTTC. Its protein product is CASSPRISEQFF. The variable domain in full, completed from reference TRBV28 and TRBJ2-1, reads DVKVTQSSRYLVKRTGEKVFLECVQDMDHENMFWYRQDPGLGLRLIYFSYDVKMKEKGDIPEGYSVSREKKERFSLILESASTNQTSMYLCASSPRISEQFFGPGTRLTVL.